Below, 12 T cell receptor beta chains from the same sample are listed, as sequenced in a study of Ad26.COV2.S vaccination and SARS-CoV-2 variants. Measured with immunoSEQ multiplex PCR; TCRdb has only the in-frame clones, and not every one. The table records over 110,000 clones, about nine tenths of them present only once. Sequences were derived from peripheral blood, sampled after recovery from COVID-19. Source of these receptors: a human donor who had recovered from COVID-19.

The rearrangement uses TRBV12-3 or TRBV12-4 and TRBJ2-7; D remains ambiguous. V was clipped by 3 bases and J by 6 bases, with 12 bases between them. The CDR3 covers 13 residues. CDR3 sequence: CASSFWHLGEQYF. The CDR3 nucleotides are TGTGCCAGCAGTTTTTGGCACCTAGGCGAGCAGTACTTC.

The table lists this clone with a count of one. The chain links TRBV5-5 to TRBJ2-7, with TRBD1 identical over 10 bases. The CDR3 totals 15 residues. Trimming took 0 bases from V and 1 from J; bases not matched to a gene: 1. CDR1 SGHKS and CDR2 YYEKEE come from the germline V gene (reference sequence). CDR3 sequence (DNA): TGTGCCAGCAGCTTGGGGACAGGGGGGTCCTACGAGCAGTACTTC. This gives the protein CASSLGTGGSYEQYF.

V and J are TRBV7-8 and TRBJ2-5, with 8 bases aligning to TRBD1. The J segment lost 5 bases and the V segment lost 2 bases, leaving 7 bases of the junction unmatched. Germline CDR1 is SGHVS and CDR2 is FQNEAQ. The CDR3 spans 15 residues. The CDR3 reads CASSLTRQGWETQYF. The CDR3 bases are TGTGCCAGCAGCTTAACTAGACAGGGGTGGGAGACCCAGTACTTC.

The V call is TRBV5-1, the J call TRBJ1-1, with 7 bases aligning to TRBD1. This CDR3 is built from 14 residues. V dropped 4 bases and J dropped 6; count of bases not matched to a gene: 9. The germline V gene has CDR1 SGHRS and CDR2 YFSETQ. The CDR3: CASSIIYRGPEAFF. CDR3 sequence (DNA): TGCGCCAGCAGCATCATTTACAGGGGACCTGAAGCTTTCTTT. Full variable domain (missing parts from reference TRBV5-1 and TRBJ1-1): KAGVTQTPRYLIKTRGQQVTLSCSPISGHRSVSWYQQTPGQGLQFLFEYFSETQRNKGNFPGRFSGRQFSNSRSEMNVSTLELGDSALYLCASSIIYRGPEAFFGQGTRLTVV.

A word on this clone: A much larger clone lies a single base off, so this may be a read error. The J gene is TRBJ2-2, the V gene TRBV9, with D tentatively TRBD1 (6 bases). There are 16 residues in the CDR3. Trimming shortened V by 0 bases and J by 3 bases, and 12 bases separated the two germline ends. Germline V gene data show CDR1 as SGDLS and CDR2 as YYNGEE. CDR3: CASSVAVEGDTGELFF. As DNA, the CDR3 is TGTGCCAGCAGCGTAGCGGTCGAGGGGGACACCGGGGAGCTGTTTTTT.

This chain connects TRBV25-1 to TRBJ2-2, with 7 bases lining up with TRBD1. CDR1 is MGHDK, CDR2 SYGVNS, per germline. Germline trimming cut 6 bases from V and 6 bases from J; bases unmatched to any gene: 4. CDR3 length: 13 amino acids. CDR3 in DNA: TGTGCCAGCAGCAAACAGGGGTCCGGGGAGCTGTTTTTT. It specifies CASSKQGSGELFF.

The J gene is TRBJ1-6, the V gene TRBV7-2, with TRBD1 matching over 9 bases. V shed 1 base, J shed 1 base, and the junction held 8 bases outside the gene matches. This CDR3 region has 19 residues. The germline CDR1 and CDR2 sequences are SGHTA and FQGNSA. The CDR3 loop reads CASSLDRTGVFSYNSPLHF. The CDR3 coding sequence is TGTGCCAGCAGCTTAGATAGGACAGGGGTATTTTCCTATAATTCACCCCTCCACTTT.

The chain links TRBV11-2 to TRBJ2-7; D could derive from TRBD1 or TRBD2 (6 bases each). V dropped 2 bases and J dropped 2 bases, with 10 bases sitting between them. The length of the CDR3 is 14 residues. Germline assignment: CDR1 SGHAT and CDR2 FQNNGV. The DNA for the CDR3 is TGTGCCAGCAGCTTAAGGGGGGCAGCCTACGAGCAGTACTTC. This sequence encodes CASSLRGAAYEQYF.

This clone appeared once. The V and J genes are TRBV6-5 and TRBJ2-3, with D tentatively TRBD1 (6 bases). V lost 0 bases, J lost 0 bases, and 10 bases lay in between. The CDR3 loop spans 16 amino acids. CDR1 MNHEY and CDR2 SVGAGI come from the germline V gene. The CDR3: CASSYSGTTSTDTQYF. The DNA for the CDR3 is TGTGCCAGCAGTTACTCGGGGACAACTAGCACAGATACGCAGTATTTT.

The chain carries TRBV12-3 or TRBV12-4 and TRBJ2-1; a possible D gene is TRBD2 (5 bases). This CDR3 is 13 amino acids long. Trimming took 2 bases from V and 7 from J, leaving 9 bases between them. DNA of the CDR3: TGTGCCAGCAGTTTATTTAGGAGGAATGAGCAGTTCTTC. It encodes CASSLFRRNEQFF.

V usage is TRBV6-1 and J usage is TRBJ2-4; D is unresolved. CDR1 and CDR2 (germline): MNHNS, SASEGT. V shed 4 bases and J shed 0 bases, with 13 bases lying between them. This CDR3 region has 16 residues. The CDR3 coding sequence is TGTGCCAGCAGTGGACGTGACACACAAGCCAAAAACATTCAGTACTTC. This sequence encodes CASSGRDTQAKNIQYF.

The CDR3 reads CASSDRADYSNQPQHF. The CDR3 DNA reads TGTGCCAGCAGTGATAGGGCCGATTATAGCAATCAGCCCCAGCATTTT. The rearrangement joins TRBV2 to TRBJ1-5; the D is unclear. The CDR3 length is 16 residues. In germline, CDR1 is SNHLY, CDR2 FYNNEI. The ends were cut back, 3 bases at V and 0 bases at J, with 12 bases in the middle.